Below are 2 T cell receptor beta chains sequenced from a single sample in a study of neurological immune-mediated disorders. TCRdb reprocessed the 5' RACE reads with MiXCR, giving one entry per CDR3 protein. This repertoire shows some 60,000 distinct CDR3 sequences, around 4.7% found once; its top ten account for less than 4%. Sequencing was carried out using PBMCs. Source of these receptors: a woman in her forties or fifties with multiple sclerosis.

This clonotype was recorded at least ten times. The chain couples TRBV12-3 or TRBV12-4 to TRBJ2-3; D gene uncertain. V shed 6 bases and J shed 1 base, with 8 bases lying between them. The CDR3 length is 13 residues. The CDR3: CASSRRGTDTQYF. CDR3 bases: TGTGCCAGCAGCCGCCGGGGCACAGATACGCAGTATTTT.

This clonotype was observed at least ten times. This chain's CDR3 is CASSRDRRDGYTF. The CDR3 DNA reads TGTGCCAGCAGCCGGGACAGGAGGGATGGCTACACCTTC. The chain carries TRBV7-2 and TRBJ1-2, with TRBD1 identical over 8 bases. J was trimmed by 6 bases and V by 5 bases; bases with no gene match: 5. Per germline, CDR1 SGHTA and CDR2 FQGNSA. This CDR3 has 13 residues.